Listed below are T cell receptor beta chains from one sample, sequenced in a study of multiple sclerosis patients with progressive multifocal leukoencephalopathy. Here immunoSEQ multiplex PCR was the method, and the copy in TCRdb shows in-frame clones only, minus some. The table lists about 30,000 clones, around 93% of them singletons. Sequenced material: PBMCs. The receptor set was obtained from a man aged 30 to 45 with multiple sclerosis. Both conserved end residues are part of each CDR3. D genes are given only for firm matches. Size is stated for part of the rows, as once, few or many counts, or as a class when the clone is expanded.

J gene	clone size	V gene	D gene	CDR3 DNA	CDR3 protein
TRBJ2-1	NA	TRBV18	TRBD2	TGTGCCAGCTCACCAGGACTAGCGGGAGGGCATGAGCAGTTCTTC	CASSPGLAGGHEQFF
TRBJ2-3	NA	TRBV7-9	NA	TGTGCCAGCAGCTTCCGCCTAGATACGCAGTATTTT	CASSFRLDTQYF
TRBJ2-7	NA	TRBV10-3	NA	TGTGCCATCAGTGACCGCAGGCGTTCTGGGTCCTACGAGCAGTACTTC	CAISDRRRSGSYEQYF
TRBJ1-2	NA	TRBV5-1	NA	TGCGCCAGCAGCTTGGATGGGTGGGGGGCGACTAACTATGGCTACACCTTC	CASSLDGWGATNYGYTF
TRBJ1-6	NA	TRBV5-6	TRBD1	TGTGCCAGCAGCCCCCGGGACAGGGTCACCGCCTATAATTCACCCCTCCACTTT	CASSPRDRVTAYNSPLHF
TRBJ2-7	NA	TRBV9	TRBD2	TGTGCCAGCAGCGAAGGACTAGCGGCGTACGAGCAGTACTTC	CASSEGLAAYEQYF
TRBJ1-5	NA	TRBV2	NA	TGTGCCAGCAGTGAATCGGGGGTACAGGGACAGCCCCAGCATTTT	CASSESGVQGQPQHF
TRBJ2-1	NA	TRBV13	TRBD2	TGTGCCAGCAGCCGTAGCGGGAGGGAGCAGTTCTTC	CASSRSGREQFF
TRBJ2-5	NA	TRBV5-1	TRBD2	TGCGCCAGCAGCCCAACCCCCTGGGGGGGAGAGACCCAGTACTTC	CASSPTPWGGETQYF
TRBJ1-4	NA	TRBV11-2	NA	TGTGCCAGCAGCTTACTTTGGGGGGCGACTAATGAAAAACTGTTTTTT	CASSLLWGATNEKLFF
TRBJ2-1	NA	TRBV7-8	TRBD2	TGTGCCAGCAGCTTAGCGAGACTAGCGGGAGGGGGAAATGAGCAGTTCTTC	CASSLARLAGGGNEQFF
TRBJ2-1	few	TRBV6-1	TRBD2	TGTGCCAGCAGTGCTAGCGGGAGGCGTTTTGAGCAGTTCTTC	CASSASGRRFEQFF
TRBJ2-7	NA	TRBV5-6	TRBD1	TGTGCCAGCAGCGCCGGACAGGGTTTAGACGAGCAGTACTTC	CASSAGQGLDEQYF
TRBJ2-7	NA	TRBV5-1	NA	TGCGCCAGCAGCTTGGACGGGCGCGAGCAGTACTTC	CASSLDGREQYF
TRBJ2-3	NA	TRBV4-3	NA	TGCGCCAGCAGCCAAGGGCTTGCGCGGGACGGTAGAGATACGCAGTATTTT	CASSQGLARDGRDTQYF
TRBJ2-7	NA	TRBV6-1	TRBD2	TGTGCCAGCAGTGAAGCACTAGCGGGAGGTTCGGGGGAGCAGTACTTC	CASSEALAGGSGEQYF
TRBJ2-5	NA	TRBV6-5	TRBD2	TGTGCCAGCAGCCAAGGGACTAGCGGAGAGACCCAGTACTTC	CASSQGTSGETQYF
TRBJ1-6	NA	TRBV5-1	NA	TGCGCCAGCAGCTTGGAACCCAGAGCAAATTCACCCCTCCACTTT	CASSLEPRANSPLHF
TRBJ2-5	NA	TRBV15	TRBD2	TGTGCCACCAGCAGGGGACTAGCGGGAGAGACCCAGTACTTC	CATSRGLAGETQYF
TRBJ1-1	NA	TRBV6-6	NA	TGTGCCAGCAGAAAGGGGGGTTTACAAGCTTTCTTT	CASRKGGLQAFF
TRBJ2-6	NA	TRBV15	NA	TGTGCCACCAGCCGAAACTCTGGGGCCAACGTCCTGACTTTC	CATSRNSGANVLTF
TRBJ1-1	NA	TRBV9	NA	TGTGCCAGCAGCTCCCAATTGAACACTGAAGCTTTCTTT	CASSSQLNTEAFF
TRBJ1-1	NA	TRBV4-1	TRBD1	TGCGCCAGCAGCCAAGACAACAGGGGGCGGACGGCTGAAGCTTTCTTT	CASSQDNRGRTAEAFF
TRBJ2-7	NA	TRBV11-2	NA	TGTGCCAGCAGCTCAGACACCCTAGCGAGCTACGAGCAGTACTTC	CASSSDTLASYEQYF
TRBJ2-1	NA	TRBV4-2	NA	TGTGCCAGCAGCCAAGACAAATTAGGGCAGGGGAGCTCCTACAATGAGCAGTTCTTC	CASSQDKLGQGSSYNEQFF
TRBJ2-1	NA	TRBV7-9	TRBD2	TGTGCCAGCAGCCCCCAGCGGGAGAACGTGGAGCAGTTCTTC	CASSPQRENVEQFF
TRBJ2-1	NA	TRBV7-2	NA	TGTGCCAGCAGCTTAGTGGGGGGCCGGGCTGCGGGTGAGCAGTTCTTC	CASSLVGGRAAGEQFF
TRBJ1-1	NA	TRBV5-5	TRBD1	TGTGCCAGCAGCTTCGGGACAGTGAACACTGAAGCTTTCTTT	CASSFGTVNTEAFF
TRBJ2-1	NA	TRBV18	TRBD2	TGTGCCAGCTCGGCCGGGACTAGTGGGGAGCAGTTCTTC	CASSAGTSGEQFF
TRBJ1-1	NA	TRBV7-9	TRBD1	TGTGCCAGCAGCTTCGGGACAGGGGGGTTCGGCCTGAACACTGAAGCTTTCTTT	CASSFGTGGFGLNTEAFF
TRBJ2-2	NA	TRBV9	NA	TGTGCCAGCAGCGTAGTTAGAGGGGAGCTGTTTTTT	CASSVVRGELFF
TRBJ1-2	NA	TRBV7-2	NA	TGTGCCAGCAGCTCGTATAGGGGGGACATATATGGCTACACCTTC	CASSSYRGDIYGYTF
TRBJ2-4	NA	TRBV7-9	NA	TGTGCCAGCAGCTTAGTGGCCGGTCTAGCCAAAAACATTCAGTACTTC	CASSLVAGLAKNIQYF
TRBJ1-3	NA	TRBV18	TRBD1	TGTGCCAGCTCACCACGGTTTGTGACAGGGGGCTCTGGAAACACCATATATTTT	CASSPRFVTGGSGNTIYF
TRBJ1-1	NA	TRBV10-3	NA	TGTGCCATCAGTGAGTCTCCAGGGAAGGTCGCTGAAGCTTTCTTT	CAISESPGKVAEAFF
TRBJ2-7	NA	TRBV5-5	TRBD2	TGTGCCAGCAGACTGGGGGGGAGGCCCGGCGAGCAGTACTTC	CASRLGGRPGEQYF
TRBJ2-1	NA	TRBV7-2	TRBD2	TGTGCCAGCAGCTTACGTCGAATGGGGACTAGCGGGACCTACAATGAGCAGTTCTTC	CASSLRRMGTSGTYNEQFF